Shown below are 29 T cell receptor beta chains from a single sample sequenced in a study of cytomegalovirus exposure and HLA in healthy donors. The PCR used 60 Vbeta and 13 Jbeta primers. The protocol was immunoSEQ multiplex PCR, while the TCRdb copy is restricted to in-frame clones and leaves out a portion. The sample holds fewer than 60,000 clones. The sequencing input was PBMCs. The receptors originated from a woman in her twenties or thirties in good health and CMV-seropositive.

The chain is built from TRBV15 and TRBJ2-7, with D tentatively TRBD1 (5 bases). The CDR3 has 16 residues. The V end was cut by 0 bases, the J end by 3 bases, with 15 bases between. Germline V gene data show CDR1 as LNHNV and CDR2 as YYDKDF (reference sequence). As DNA, the CDR3 is TGTGCCACCAGCAGAGATAATGTAGGACACCACTACGAGCAGTACTTC. This encodes CATSRDNVGHHYEQYF. The full variable domain, its missing parts supplied by reference TRBV15 and TRBJ2-7, is DAMVIQNPRYQVTQFGKPVTLSCSQTLNHNVMYWYQQKSSQAPKLLFHYYDKDFNNEADTPDNFQSRRPNTSFCFLDIRSPGLGDTAMYLCATSRDNVGHHYEQYFGPGTRLTVT.

V and J are TRBV27 and TRBJ2-3, with 7 bases aligning to TRBD1. The V gene end was trimmed by 5 bases and the J gene end by 1 base; junction bases not matched to a gene: 6. The length of the CDR3 is 15 residues. Looked up from germline, CDR1 is MNHEY and CDR2 is SMNVEV (reference sequence). CDR3 coding DNA: TGTGCCAGCAGTCCCTACAGGGGTGGCACAGATACGCAGTATTTT. Encoded protein: CASSPYRGGTDTQYF.

V usage is TRBV7-2 and J usage is TRBJ2-7, with 11 bases lining up with TRBD1. After removal of 1 base from V and 3 bases from J, the junction contained 5 bases not matched to a gene. In germline, CDR1 is SGHTA, CDR2 FQGNSA. The CDR3 totals 16 residues. The CDR3 region has the DNA TGTGCCAGCAGCTTAGGGCGGACAGGGGGCCACTACGAGCAGTACTTC. Translated: CASSLGRTGGHYEQYF.

The chain employs TRBV18 and TRBJ1-1; TRBD1 is a possible D gene (6 bases). V lost 5 bases and J 7 bases, leaving 20 bases between the germline ends. The CDR3 extends over 15 amino acids. CDR1 is KGHSH and CDR2 is LQKENI in the germline V gene. The CDR3 spells CASSTLGGGENEAFF. The CDR3, as DNA: TGTGCCAGCTCAACCCTAGGGGGAGGGGAGAATGAAGCTTTCTTT.

The chain is built from TRBV6-6 and TRBJ1-1; 8 bases are shared with TRBD1. Per germline, CDR1 MNHNY and CDR2 SVGAGI (reference sequence). J lost 3 bases, V lost 6 bases, and 6 bases had no gene match. The CDR3 spans 14 residues. The DNA of the CDR3 is TGTGCCAGCAGCCCACAGGGGGTACACACTGAAGCTTTCTTT. It encodes CASSPQGVHTEAFF.

V and J are TRBV18 and TRBJ2-2, with D perhaps matching TRBD1 (5 bases). Trimming stripped 1 base from V and 0 bases from J, with 6 bases between. The CDR3 has 15 residues. The germline V gene has CDR1 KGHSH and CDR2 LQKENI. The CDR3 loop is CASSPQGTNTGELFF. The DNA for the CDR3 is TGTGCCAGCTCACCACAGGGGACGAACACCGGGGAGCTGTTTTTT.

The rearrangement joins TRBV25-1 to TRBJ1-4, with D perhaps matching TRBD1 (6 bases). This CDR3 region has 13 residues. V lost 9 bases and J lost 3, with 11 bases in between. Germline values: CDR1 MGHDK, CDR2 SYGVNS. As DNA, the CDR3 is TGTGCCAGTAGGTGGGGGCCTAATGAAAAACTGTTTTTT. Its translation: CASRWGPNEKLFF.

This chain joins TRBV9 and TRBJ2-1; 8 nucleotides agree with TRBD1. J was trimmed by 6 bases and V by 4 bases; bases with no gene match: 9. This CDR3 has 15 amino acids. The germline V gene encodes CDR1 SGDLS and CDR2 YYNGEE. CDR3 DNA sequence: TGTGCCAGCAGCACAACTAAAGGACAGGGCAATGAGCAGTTCTTC. It codes for CASSTTKGQGNEQFF.

The chain links TRBV14 to TRBJ2-5; 7 bases line up with TRBD2. Germline trimming cut 1 base from V and 7 bases from J; bases unmatched to any gene: 6. The CDR3 extends over 14 amino acids. CDR1 SGHDN and CDR2 FVKESK come from the germline V gene. Here the CDR3 DNA reads TGTGCCAGCAGCCAAGGCGGGAGTGGGTTGACCCAGTACTTC. It yields the protein CASSQGGSGLTQYF.

The rearrangement uses TRBV4-1 and TRBJ2-2, with a tentative D call TRBD2 (7 bases). V lost 1 base and J lost 5, with 14 bases in between. The CDR3 contains 16 residues. Germline V gene lookup returns CDR1 MGHRA and CDR2 YSYEKL. CDR3 nucleotides: TGCGCCAGCAGCCAAGCGGGGAGGGGGGGGACCGGGGAGCTGTTTTTT. This gives the protein CASSQAGRGGTGELFF.

J is TRBJ1-6 and V is TRBV6-5, with a possible D match to TRBD1 (5 bases). Trimming left V 4 bases short and J 10 bases short, with 14 bases between. This CDR3 is built from 14 residues. CDR1 MNHEY and CDR2 SVGAGI come from the germline V gene. DNA of the CDR3: TGTGCCAGCAGTTTACAGGCCCTCGGGTCACCCCTCCACTTT. Translated: CASSLQALGSPLHF.

In the case of this clone: One junction end does not reproduce the germline sequence, and a read error may be involved. The rearrangement links TRBV7-7 to TRBJ2-5, with D perhaps matching TRBD1 (5 bases). This CDR3 has 13 amino acids. Germline lookup yields CDR1 SSHAT and CDR2 FNYEAQ (reference sequence). The CDR3 DNA reads as TGTGCTAGCAGCACCGACAGTCAAGAGACCCAGTACTTC. Its translation: CASSTDSQETQYF.

Points on this clone: The sample holds other DNA sequences that translate to the same CDR3. V gene TRBV5-1 combines with J gene TRBJ1-1; 7 bases are shared with TRBD1. The CDR3 has 15 residues. Germline CDR1 reads SGHRS; CDR2 reads YFSETQ. V dropped 0 bases and J dropped 6; count of bases not matched to a gene: 8. CDR3 in amino acids: CASSLGHRGIAEAFF. The DNA of the CDR3 is TGCGCCAGCAGCTTGGGGCACAGGGGAATCGCTGAAGCTTTCTTT.

V is TRBV28 and J is TRBJ2-2; 8 positions agree with TRBD1. CDR3 length equals 13 residues. Germline lookup yields CDR1 MDHEN and CDR2 SYDVKM. V was clipped by 3 bases and J by 8 bases; unmatched bases: 2. CDR3 coding DNA: TGTGCCAGCAGTTTGGACAGGGCAGGGGAGCTGTTTTTT. Translation gives CASSLDRAGELFF.

This CDR3 is CASSLHSYYEQYF. The CDR3 region has the DNA TGTGCCAGCAGCTTACACAGTTACTACGAGCAGTACTTC. The V call is TRBV11-3, the J call TRBJ2-7; D gene unclear. V was pared by 2 bases and J by 3 bases, with 8 bases between. Looked up from germline, CDR1 is SGHNT and CDR2 is YENEEA. The length of the CDR3 is 13 residues.

The chain recombines TRBV19 with TRBJ2-3, with 7 bases that match TRBD2. The J segment lost 10 bases and the V segment lost 3 bases, leaving 7 bases of the junction unmatched. CDR1 and CDR2 (germline): LNHDA, SQIVND (reference sequence). The CDR3 totals 13 residues. The CDR3 DNA reads as TGTGCCAGTAGTATCCGAGTAGGGAGGGCGCAGTATTTT. Amino acids: CASSIRVGRAQYF.

The chain joins TRBV5-1 to TRBJ1-1, with D perhaps matching TRBD1 (6 bases). Trimming cost V 1 base and J 4 bases, with 17 bases left between them. The germline V gene encodes CDR1 SGHRS and CDR2 YFSETQ. This CDR3 has 16 amino acids. The CDR3 sequence is CASSLSIPQGFTEAFF. DNA of the CDR3: TGCGCCAGCAGCTTGTCAATTCCCCAGGGGTTCACTGAAGCTTTCTTT.

V gene TRBV5-8 combines with J gene TRBJ2-7, with 8 positions matching TRBD2. Germline CDR1 reads SGHTS; CDR2 reads YDEGEE. CDR3 length equals 13 residues. V lost 5 bases to trimming and J lost 6 bases; unmatched junction nucleotides: 7. CDR3 sequence: CASSFSGTFEQYF. In nucleotides, the CDR3 is TGTGCCAGCAGTTTTAGCGGGACTTTCGAGCAGTACTTC.

The V call is TRBV2, the J call TRBJ2-3; no clear D gene. Between the trimmed V and J ends, which lost 3 bases and 1 base, there was a span of 11 bases. The germline V gene has CDR1 SNHLY and CDR2 FYNNEI. The length of the CDR3 is 15 residues. CDR3 residues: CASSEYGSRTDTQYF. CDR3 bases: TGTGCCAGCAGTGAGTACGGGTCCCGCACAGATACGCAGTATTTT.

About this clone: Germline and junction disagree at one end, which may indicate a read error. V usage is TRBV6-5 and J usage is TRBJ1-1, with TRBD1 identical over 7 bases. The CDR3 is 13 amino acids. Germline V CDR1 and CDR2: MNHEY, SVGAGI. CDR3: CASSYGTETEDFF. The CDR3 region has the DNA TGTGCCAGCAGTTACGGGACAGAGACTGAAGATTTCTTT.

The chain has TRBV11-3 and TRBJ2-1; D remains ambiguous. The germline V and J ends were trimmed by 5 bases and 10 bases, with 15 bases remaining between them. CDR1 and CDR2 (germline): SGHNT, YENEEA. The CDR3 consists of 13 residues. As DNA, the CDR3 is TGTGCCAGCAGCCAAGAGGCCGCCCGAGAGCAGTTCTTC. This codes for CASSQEAAREQFF. Supplemented by reference TRBV11-3 and TRBJ2-1, the full variable domain reads EAGVVQSPRYKIIEKKQPVAFWCNPISGHNTLYWYLQNLGQGPELLIRYENEEAVDDSQLPKDRFSAERLKGVDSTLKIQPAELGDSAVYLCASSQEAAREQFFGPGTRLTVL.

The chain employs TRBV2 and TRBJ1-3; 7 nucleotides align to TRBD1. Trimming removed 9 bases from V and 0 bases from J; junction bases left unmatched: 8. CDR3 length: 15 amino acids. CDR1 and CDR2 from the germline V gene are SNHLY and FYNNEI. This CDR3 reads CASGEGQRSGNTIYF. CDR3 DNA: TGTGCCAGTGGAGAGGGACAGCGCTCTGGAAACACCATATATTTT.

V and J are TRBV28 and TRBJ1-1, with no clear D. V was clipped by 5 bases and J by 2 bases, with 15 bases between them. The CDR3 consists of 15 residues. From germline, CDR1 is MDHEN and CDR2 SYDVKM. CDR3 in amino acids: CASSPTTSRNTEAFF. The CDR3 DNA reads as TGTGCCAGCAGTCCGACTACCTCCAGAAACACTGAAGCTTTCTTT.

The V call is TRBV5-1, the J call TRBJ2-7; TRBD2 aligns across 11 bases. Trimming took 0 bases from V and 3 from J; bases not matched to a gene: 5. Looked up from germline, CDR1 is SGHRS and CDR2 is YFSETQ. This CDR3 region has 16 residues. The CDR3 here is CASSLGPTSGGYEQYF. CDR3 coding DNA: TGCGCCAGCAGCTTGGGACCCACTAGCGGGGGCTACGAGCAGTACTTC. Full variable domain (missing parts from reference TRBV5-1 and TRBJ2-7): KAGVTQTPRYLIKTRGQQVTLSCSPISGHRSVSWYQQTPGQGLQFLFEYFSETQRNKGNFPGRFSGRQFSNSRSEMNVSTLELGDSALYLCASSLGPTSGGYEQYFGPGTRLTVT.

V gene TRBV19 combines with J gene TRBJ1-2; D remains ambiguous. This CDR3 is 11 amino acids long. Germline CDR1 and CDR2: LNHDA and SQIVND (reference sequence). The V end was cut by 6 bases, the J end by 3 bases, with 5 bases between. CDR3 sequence: CASSQDYGYTF. The CDR3 DNA sequence: TGTGCCAGTAGCCAGGACTATGGCTACACCTTC.

The genes are TRBV10-2 and TRBJ2-2; D might be TRBD1 (5 bases). The CDR3 covers 15 residues. V lost 5 bases to trimming and J lost 6 bases, with 16 bases between them. CDR1 WSHSY and CDR2 SAAADI come from the germline V gene. CDR3 bases: TGCGCCAGCAGTCTACAGGACGGGCGAGCCGGGGAGCTGTTTTTT. It is translated as CASSLQDGRAGELFF.

The chain carries TRBV5-1 and TRBJ2-5, with D unclear. Germline V gene sequence: CDR1 SGHRS, CDR2 YFSETQ. V was pared by 6 bases and J by 1 base, with 16 bases between. CDR3 length: 15 amino acids. CDR3 sequence (DNA): TGCGCCAGCAAGCCCTCTCTTGGGCCCCAAGAGACCCAGTACTTC. Translated, it gives CASKPSLGPQETQYF.

This chain connects TRBV4-2 to TRBJ2-5; 10 bases line up with TRBD2. V dropped 1 base and J dropped 11; count of bases not matched to a gene: 7. The CDR3 has 14 amino acids. The germline CDR1 and CDR2 sequences are LGHNA and YNFKEQ. The CDR3 coding sequence is TGTGCCAGCAGCCAAGGGCTAGCGGGGGCTCAGCAGTACTTC. This translates into CASSQGLAGAQQYF.

This chain uses TRBV7-6 with TRBJ2-7; D not resolved. Germline lookup yields CDR1 SGHVS and CDR2 FNYEAQ. The CDR3 runs 14 residues. The ends were cut back, 1 base at V and 3 bases at J, with 10 bases in the middle. CDR3 residues: CASSLGAPDYEQYF. DNA for the CDR3: TGTGCCAGCAGCTTAGGGGCGCCGGACTACGAGCAGTACTTC.